Sequencing of this TCR beta chain was carried out in a study of cytomegalovirus exposure and HLA in healthy donors. Researchers ran the PCR with 60 Vbeta and 13 Jbeta primers. The repertoire was sequenced with immunoSEQ multiplex PCR; TCRdb's copy has only in-frame clones and lacks some. Of about 190,000 clones in the sample, 70% to 80% were seen once. The specimen was PBMCs. The receptor's source is a woman aged 30 to 39 in good health and CMV-seropositive.

CDR3 region: CSATYPPQHF. Written as DNA, the CDR3 is TGCAGTGCTACCTACCCGCCCCAGCATTTT. The genes are TRBV20-1 and TRBJ1-5, with D uncertain. Germline V gene data show CDR1 as DFQATT and CDR2 as SNEGSKA (reference sequence). V lost 4 bases and J lost 9, with 7 bases in between. CDR3 length: 10 residues.